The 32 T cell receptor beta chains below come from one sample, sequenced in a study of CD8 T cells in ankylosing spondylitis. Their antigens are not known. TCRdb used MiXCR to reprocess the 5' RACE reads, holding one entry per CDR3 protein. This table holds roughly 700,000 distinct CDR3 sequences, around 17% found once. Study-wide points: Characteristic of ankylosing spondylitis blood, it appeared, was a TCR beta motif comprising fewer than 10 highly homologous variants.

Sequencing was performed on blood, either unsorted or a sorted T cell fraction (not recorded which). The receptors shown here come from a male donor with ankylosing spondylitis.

The CDR3 DNA is TGTGCCTGGGTCGGCCGGGATCCCTATGGCTACACCTTC. Amino acid sequence: CAWVGRDPYGYTF. The chain uses TRBV30 and TRBJ1-2; no clear D gene. There are 13 residues in the CDR3. Germline V CDR1 and CDR2: GTSNPN, SVGIG (reference sequence). Between the trimmed V and J ends, which lost 5 bases and 4 bases, there was a span of 14 bases.

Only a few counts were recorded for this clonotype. CDR3 region: CASSWTGDRSYNEQFF. In DNA form, the CDR3 reads TGTGCCAGCAGCTGGACAGGGGATAGGTCCTACAATGAGCAGTTCTTC. This sequence joins TRBV5-6 and TRBJ2-1, with 9 bases fitting TRBD1. Germline V CDR1 and CDR2: SGHDT, YYEEEE. The CDR3 length is 16 residues. J gave up 1 base and V 3 bases, and 5 bases lay outside the gene matches.

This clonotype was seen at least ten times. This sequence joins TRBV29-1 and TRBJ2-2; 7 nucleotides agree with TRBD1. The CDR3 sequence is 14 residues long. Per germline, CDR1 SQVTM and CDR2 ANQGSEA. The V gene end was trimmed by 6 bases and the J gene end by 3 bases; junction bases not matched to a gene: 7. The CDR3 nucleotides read TGCAGCGTCCTAGACAGGGCCTACACCGGGGAGCTGTTTTTT. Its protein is CSVLDRAYTGELFF.

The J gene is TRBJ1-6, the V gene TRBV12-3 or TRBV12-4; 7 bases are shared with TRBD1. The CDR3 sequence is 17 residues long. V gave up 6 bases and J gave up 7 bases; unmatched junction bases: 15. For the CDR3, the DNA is TGTGCCAGCAGAGAATACGGGACAGAGGGCTTAAATTCACCCCTCCACTTT. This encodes CASREYGTEGLNSPLHF.

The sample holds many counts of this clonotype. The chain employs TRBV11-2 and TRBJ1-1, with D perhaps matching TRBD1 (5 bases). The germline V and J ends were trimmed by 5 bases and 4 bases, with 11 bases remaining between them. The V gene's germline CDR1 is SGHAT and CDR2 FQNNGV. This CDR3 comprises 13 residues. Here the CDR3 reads CASSRNGGTEAFF. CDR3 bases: TGTGCCAGCAGCCGTAATGGGGGCACTGAAGCTTTCTTT.

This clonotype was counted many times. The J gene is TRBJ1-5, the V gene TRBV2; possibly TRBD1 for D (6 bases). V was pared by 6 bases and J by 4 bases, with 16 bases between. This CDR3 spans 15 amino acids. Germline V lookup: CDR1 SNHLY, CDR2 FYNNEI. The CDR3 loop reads CASRGRKDSNQPQHF. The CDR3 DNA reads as TGTGCCAGCAGGGGGAGGAAGGACAGTAATCAGCCCCAGCATTTT.

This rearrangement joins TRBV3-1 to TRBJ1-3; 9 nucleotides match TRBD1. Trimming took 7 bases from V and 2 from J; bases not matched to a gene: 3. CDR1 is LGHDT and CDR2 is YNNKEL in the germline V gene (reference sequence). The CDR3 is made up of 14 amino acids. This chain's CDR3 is CASNDRGAGNTIYF. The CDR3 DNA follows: TGTGCCAGCAACGACAGGGGGGCTGGAAACACCATATATTTT.

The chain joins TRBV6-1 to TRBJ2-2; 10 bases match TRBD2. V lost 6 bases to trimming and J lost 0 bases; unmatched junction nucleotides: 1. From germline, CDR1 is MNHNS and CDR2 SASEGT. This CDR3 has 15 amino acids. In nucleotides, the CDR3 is TGTGCCAGCAGACTAGCGGGGACGAACACCGGGGAGCTGTTTTTT. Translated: CASRLAGTNTGELFF.

The CDR3 DNA follows: TGTGCCAGCTCCCGCACGACAGGGGGCAGCTACGAGCAGTACTTC. Translating gives CASSRTTGGSYEQYF. V gene TRBV18 combines with J gene TRBJ2-7, with 10 bases identical to TRBD1. Per the germline V gene, CDR1 is KGHSH and CDR2 is LQKENI. The CDR3 length is 15 residues. V trimming: 6 bases; J trimming: 3 bases; junction bases outside the gene matches: 8.

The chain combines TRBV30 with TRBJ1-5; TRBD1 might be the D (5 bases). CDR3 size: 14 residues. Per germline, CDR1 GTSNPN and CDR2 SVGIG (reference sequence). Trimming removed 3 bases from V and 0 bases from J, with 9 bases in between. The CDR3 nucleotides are TGTGCCTGGAGCACGGACAATAGCAATCAGCCCCAGCATTTT. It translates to CAWSTDNSNQPQHF.

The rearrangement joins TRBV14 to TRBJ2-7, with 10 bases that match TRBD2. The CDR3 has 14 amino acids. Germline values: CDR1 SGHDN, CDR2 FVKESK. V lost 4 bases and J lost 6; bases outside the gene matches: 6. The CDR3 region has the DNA TGTGCCAGCAGCCGTCTAGCGGGAGCCGCCGAGCAGTACTTC. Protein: CASSRLAGAAEQYF.

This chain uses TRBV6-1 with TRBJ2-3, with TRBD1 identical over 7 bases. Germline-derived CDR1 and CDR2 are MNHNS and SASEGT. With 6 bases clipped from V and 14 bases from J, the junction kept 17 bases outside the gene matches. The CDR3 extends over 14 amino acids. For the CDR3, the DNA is TGTGCCAGCAGACCGCACTCAGAGGGACAGCCGGTGTATTTT. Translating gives CASRPHSEGQPVYF.

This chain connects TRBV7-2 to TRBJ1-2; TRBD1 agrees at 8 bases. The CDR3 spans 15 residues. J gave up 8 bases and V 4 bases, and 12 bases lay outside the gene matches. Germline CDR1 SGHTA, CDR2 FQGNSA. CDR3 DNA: TGTGCCAGCAGCTCCGAACTGACAGGGGTCCGGGGCTACACCTTC. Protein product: CASSSELTGVRGYTF.

The CDR3 loop reads CASSSGLAVYTDTQYF. CDR3 nucleotides: TGTGCCAGCAGCTCCGGACTAGCGGTCTACACAGATACGCAGTATTTT. The chain links TRBV11-2 to TRBJ2-3, with 10 bases identical to TRBD2. Germline CDR1 and CDR2: SGHAT and FQNNGV. V was clipped by 4 bases and J by 2 bases; unmatched bases: 6. CDR3 length: 16 amino acids.

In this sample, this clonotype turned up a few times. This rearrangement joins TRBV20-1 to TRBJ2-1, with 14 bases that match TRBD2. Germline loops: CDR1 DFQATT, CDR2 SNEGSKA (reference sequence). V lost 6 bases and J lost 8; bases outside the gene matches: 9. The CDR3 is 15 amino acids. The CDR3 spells CSAEQGTSGSYEQFF. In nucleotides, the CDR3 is TGCAGTGCCGAACAAGGGACTAGCGGGAGTTATGAGCAGTTCTTC.

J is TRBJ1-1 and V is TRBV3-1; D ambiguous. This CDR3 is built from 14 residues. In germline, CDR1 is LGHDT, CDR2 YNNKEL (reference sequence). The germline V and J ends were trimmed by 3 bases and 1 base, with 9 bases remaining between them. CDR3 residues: CASSHGLTNTEAFF. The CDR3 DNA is TGTGCCAGCAGCCACGGCCTTACGAACACTGAAGCTTTCTTT.

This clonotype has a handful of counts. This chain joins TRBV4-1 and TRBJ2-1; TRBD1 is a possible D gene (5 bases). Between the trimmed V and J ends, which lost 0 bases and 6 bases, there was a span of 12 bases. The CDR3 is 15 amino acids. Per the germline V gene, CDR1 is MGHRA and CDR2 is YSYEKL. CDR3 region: CASSQDFSRGNEQFF. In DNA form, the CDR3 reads TGCGCCAGCAGCCAAGATTTCAGTAGGGGCAATGAGCAGTTCTTC.

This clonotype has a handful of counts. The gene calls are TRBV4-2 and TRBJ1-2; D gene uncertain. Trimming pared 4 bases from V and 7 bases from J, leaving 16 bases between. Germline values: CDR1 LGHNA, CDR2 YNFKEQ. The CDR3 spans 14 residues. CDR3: CASSPTLDRVGYTF. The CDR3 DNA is TGTGCCAGCAGCCCCACCCTTGATCGGGTTGGCTACACCTTC.

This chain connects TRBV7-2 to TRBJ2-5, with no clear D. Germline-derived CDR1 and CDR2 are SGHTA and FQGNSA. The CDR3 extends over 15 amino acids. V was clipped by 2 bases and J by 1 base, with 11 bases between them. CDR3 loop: CASSLFSAVQETQYF. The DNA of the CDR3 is TGTGCCAGCAGCTTATTTTCGGCCGTCCAAGAGACCCAGTACTTC.

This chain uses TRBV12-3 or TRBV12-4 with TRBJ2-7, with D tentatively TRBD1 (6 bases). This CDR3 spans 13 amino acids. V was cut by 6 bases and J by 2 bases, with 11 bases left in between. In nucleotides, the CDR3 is TGTGCCAGCAGGGGGGCTTCAGCCTACGAGCAGTACTTC. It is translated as CASRGASAYEQYF.

CDR3 loop: CASSLASAGSPYEQYF. CDR3 coding DNA: TGCGCCAGCAGCTTGGCCAGTGCGGGATCCCCCTACGAGCAGTACTTC. The V gene is TRBV5-1, the J gene TRBJ2-7; perhaps TRBD2 as D (6 bases). CDR1 is SGHRS, CDR2 YFSETQ, per germline. This CDR3 comprises 16 residues. V gave up 0 bases and J gave up 2 bases, with 15 bases separating them.

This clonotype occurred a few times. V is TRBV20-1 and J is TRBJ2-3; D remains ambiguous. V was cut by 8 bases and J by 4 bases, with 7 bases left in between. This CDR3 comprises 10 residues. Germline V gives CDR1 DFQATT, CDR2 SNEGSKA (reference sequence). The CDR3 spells CSPRADTQYF. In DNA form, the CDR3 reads TGCAGTCCCCGGGCAGATACGCAGTATTTT.

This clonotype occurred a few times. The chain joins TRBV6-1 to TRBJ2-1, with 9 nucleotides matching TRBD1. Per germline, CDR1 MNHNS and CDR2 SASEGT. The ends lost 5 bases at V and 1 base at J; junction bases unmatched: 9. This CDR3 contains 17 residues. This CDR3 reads CASSRLQGAVSYNEQFF. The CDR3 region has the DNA TGTGCCAGCAGTAGACTACAGGGGGCGGTTTCCTACAATGAGCAGTTCTTC.

DNA for the CDR3: TGTGCCAGCAGTTCAGGGGACCCTATGGGCTACACCTTC. Its protein product is CASSSGDPMGYTF. The rearrangement joins TRBV12-3 or TRBV12-4 to TRBJ1-2, with TRBD1 as a possible D gene (6 bases). With 4 bases removed from V and 8 bases from J, the gap between germline ends came to 14 bases. The CDR3 has 13 residues.

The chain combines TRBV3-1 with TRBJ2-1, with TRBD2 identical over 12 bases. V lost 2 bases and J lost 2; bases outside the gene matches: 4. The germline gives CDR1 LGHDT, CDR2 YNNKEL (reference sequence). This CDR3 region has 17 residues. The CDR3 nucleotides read TGTGCCAGCAGCCAACACTCTAGCGGGAGGGCCTACAATGAGCAGTTCTTC. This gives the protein CASSQHSSGRAYNEQFF.

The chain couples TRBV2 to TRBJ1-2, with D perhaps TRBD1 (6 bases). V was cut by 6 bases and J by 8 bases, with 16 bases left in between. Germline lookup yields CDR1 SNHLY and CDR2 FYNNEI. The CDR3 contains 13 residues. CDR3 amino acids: CASRTGTSQGYTF. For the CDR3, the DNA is TGTGCCAGCAGAACCGGGACATCTCAAGGCTACACCTTC.

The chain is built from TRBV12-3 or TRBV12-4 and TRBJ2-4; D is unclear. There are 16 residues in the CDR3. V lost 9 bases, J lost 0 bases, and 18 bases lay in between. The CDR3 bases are TGTGCCAGTCGCCAAGGCTCGGAAATAGCCAAAAACATTCAGTACTTC. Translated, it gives CASRQGSEIAKNIQYF.

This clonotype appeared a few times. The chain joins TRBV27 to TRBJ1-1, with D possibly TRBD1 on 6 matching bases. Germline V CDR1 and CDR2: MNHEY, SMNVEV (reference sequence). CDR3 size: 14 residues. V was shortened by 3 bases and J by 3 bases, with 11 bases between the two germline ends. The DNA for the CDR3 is TGTGCCAGCAGTTTCCTAGGGGGGGACACTGAAGCTTTCTTT. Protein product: CASSFLGGDTEAFF.

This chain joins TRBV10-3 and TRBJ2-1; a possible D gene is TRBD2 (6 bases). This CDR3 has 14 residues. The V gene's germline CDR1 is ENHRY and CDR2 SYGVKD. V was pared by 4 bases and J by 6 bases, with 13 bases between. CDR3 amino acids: CAISGGEGGNEQFF. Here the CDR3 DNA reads TGTGCCATCAGTGGGGGGGAAGGAGGCAATGAGCAGTTCTTC.

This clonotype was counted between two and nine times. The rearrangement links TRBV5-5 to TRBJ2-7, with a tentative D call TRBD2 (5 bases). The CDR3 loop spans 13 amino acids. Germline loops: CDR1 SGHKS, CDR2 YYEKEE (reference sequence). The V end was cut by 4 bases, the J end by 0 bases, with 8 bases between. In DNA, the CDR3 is TGTGCCAGCAGCCCGACTAACTCCTACGAGCAGTACTTC. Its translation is CASSPTNSYEQYF.

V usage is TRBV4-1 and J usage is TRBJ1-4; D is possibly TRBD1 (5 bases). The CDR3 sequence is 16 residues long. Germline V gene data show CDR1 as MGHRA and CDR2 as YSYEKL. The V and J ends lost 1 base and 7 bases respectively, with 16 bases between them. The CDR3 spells CASSQGFTGQGEKLFF. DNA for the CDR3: TGCGCCAGCAGCCAAGGGTTCACAGGTCAGGGTGAAAAACTGTTTTTT.

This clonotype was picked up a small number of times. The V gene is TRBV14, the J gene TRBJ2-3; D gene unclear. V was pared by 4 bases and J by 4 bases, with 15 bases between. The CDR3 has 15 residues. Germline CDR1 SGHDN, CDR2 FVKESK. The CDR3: CASSLEEDGPDTQYF. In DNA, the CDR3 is TGTGCCAGCAGCCTAGAGGAAGACGGACCAGATACGCAGTATTTT. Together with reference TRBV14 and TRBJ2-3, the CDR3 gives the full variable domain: EAGVTQFPSHSVIEKGQTVTLRCDPISGHDNLYWYRRVMGKEIKFLLHFVKESKQDESGMPNNRFLAERTGGTYSTLKVQPAELEDSGVYFCASSLEEDGPDTQYFGPGTRLTVL.